A selection of T cell receptor beta chains follows, all from one sample in a study of glioma-infiltrating T cells. Each CDR3 protein is one row after TCRdb ran MiXCR on the multiplex PCR reads. The repertoire holds roughly 350,000 distinct CDR3 sequences, with 41% as singletons. Material: glioma tissue, nonneoplastic brain tissue, or PBMCs (not recorded which). Source of these receptors: a human donor with low-grade glioma or glioblastoma, undergoing nonglioma brain surgery, or in good health (not recorded which). Both conserved end residues are part of each CDR3. Fields, in order: CDR3 protein, CDR3 DNA, clone size, J gene, D gene, V gene. The D gene is left open where the match is weak. The size of a clone is reported for some rows only, either as once, few or many, or as a class for expanded clones.

CASSVRQAETQYF,TGCGCCAGCAGTGTCCGACAGGCGGAGACCCAGTACTTC,.,TRBJ2-5,.,TRBV4-3
CASSLYFQPQHF,TGTGCCAGCAGTTTATATTTTCAGCCCCAGCATTTT,many,TRBJ1-5,.,TRBV28
CASSLLGVNTEAFF,TGTGCCAGCAGCTTACTTGGGGTGAACACTGAAGCTTTCTTT,few,TRBJ1-1,.,TRBV7-9
CSESDPGHFYGYTF,TGCAGCGAATCGGACCCGGGACACTTCTATGGCTACACCTTC,.,TRBJ1-2,.,TRBV29-1
CASSQEGARDTQYF,TGTGCCAGCAGCCAAGAAGGAGCGCGAGATACGCAGTATTTT,.,TRBJ2-3,.,TRBV3-1
CASSLNPAGGGETQYF,TGTGCCAGCAGCTTAAACCCAGCGGGAGGAGGAGAGACCCAGTACTTC,few,TRBJ2-5,TRBD2,TRBV7-3
CASSHNRDHTDTQYF,TGCGCCAGCAGCCACAACCGGGACCACACAGATACGCAGTATTTT,few,TRBJ2-3,.,TRBV4-3
CASSLRGPADTQYF,TGTGCCAGCAGTTTACGGGGCCCTGCCGATACGCAGTATTTT,.,TRBJ2-3,.,TRBV28
CASSLGSGSYGYTF,TGTGCCAGCAGCTTAGGGTCAGGGTCCTATGGCTACACCTTC,.,TRBJ1-2,.,TRBV11-2
CASSLSSGSSYNEQFF,TGTGCCAGCAGTTTGTCTAGCGGGAGCTCCTACAATGAGCAGTTCTTC,many,TRBJ2-1,TRBD2,TRBV27